Each of the 16 T cell receptor beta chains below was sequenced from the same sample in a study of T-cell memory formation after mild COVID-19 (dated by TCRdb to the early 2020s). Libraries were built with 5' RACE. Sequencing used an Illumina NovaSeq 6000. The public reads were run again by TCRdb, first through fastp at Q25 and then through MiXCR, and only productive beta chains were kept. Identical CDR3 proteins give one entry, which carries the most common genes and DNA. This sample gives roughly 170,000 distinct CDR3 sequences in total; roughly a fifth of them show up just once. The biggest ten clones account for about 23% of the sample. Sequenced material: PBMCs or a T cell subset sorted from them (not recorded which). Receptors originate from an adult woman who had mild COVID-19 (a few samples of this study predate the infection). The sample titles of this study are shuffled in the database, so cell type and time point are left out; the donor was told from shared clones.

V gene TRBV29-1 combines with J gene TRBJ2-2, with no clear D. Trimming removed 0 bases at V and 0 bases at J, with 11 bases between. CDR3 length: 16 amino acids. Germline V gene data show CDR1 as SQVTM and CDR2 as ANQGSEA. The CDR3, as DNA: TGCAGCGTTGAAGATTTTTCAGATTCGAACACCGGGGAGCTGTTTTTT. It is translated as CSVEDFSDSNTGELFF.

The rearrangement joins TRBV4-3 to TRBJ1-1; no reliable D call. Between the trimmed V and J ends, which lost 2 bases and 1 base, there was a span of 8 bases. The CDR3 consists of 14 residues. Germline CDR1 and CDR2: LGHNA and YSLEER. The DNA of the CDR3 is TGCGCCAGCAGCCAAACTCCCTGGAACACTGAAGCTTTCTTT. Translated: CASSQTPWNTEAFF.

The chain couples TRBV20-1 to TRBJ1-3; 7 positions match TRBD1. Germline CDR1 DFQATT, CDR2 SNEGSKA (reference sequence). The CDR3 is 11 residues long. The trim removed 5 bases at V and 8 bases at J, leaving 3 bases unmatched. Here the CDR3 DNA reads TGCAGTGCTTGGCAGGGGGACACCATATATTTT. It translates to CSAWQGDTIYF.

The J gene is TRBJ1-1, the V gene TRBV29-1; D is possibly TRBD1 (5 bases). CDR1 and CDR2 (germline): SQVTM, ANQGSEA. Trimming stripped 3 bases from V and 1 base from J, with 12 bases between. The CDR3 consists of 14 residues. The CDR3, as DNA: TGCAGCGTTGAGCCGGGACGGACGAACACTGAAGCTTTCTTT. Its translation: CSVEPGRTNTEAFF.

The chain uses TRBV7-8 and TRBJ2-5; 8 bases align to TRBD1. J lost 5 bases, V lost 3 bases, and 8 bases had no gene match. The CDR3 spans 15 residues. Per germline, CDR1 SGHVS and CDR2 FQNEAQ. Here the CDR3 reads CASSFHGQGFETQYF. CDR3 coding DNA: TGTGCCAGCAGCTTCCACGGACAGGGCTTTGAGACCCAGTACTTC.

The genes are TRBV15 and TRBJ2-5, with a tentative D call TRBD2 (6 bases). The germline V gene encodes CDR1 LNHNV and CDR2 YYDKDF (reference sequence). The V and J ends lost 5 bases and 1 base respectively, with 14 bases between them. This CDR3 contains 15 residues. The CDR3 reads CATSGGTPLQETQYF. For the CDR3, the DNA is TGTGCCACCAGCGGCGGGACCCCCCTCCAAGAGACCCAGTACTTC.

The chain joins TRBV4-1 to TRBJ1-4; a possible D gene is TRBD1 (6 bases). The CDR3 has 16 residues. Per the germline V gene, CDR1 is MGHRA and CDR2 is YSYEKL. The ends were cut back, 6 bases at V and 8 bases at J, with 22 bases in the middle. As DNA, the CDR3 is TGCGCCAGCAGTTCCATTCGCGGGGGGCTTAACGAAAAACTGTTTTTT. It translates to CASSSIRGGLNEKLFF.

This clonotype was observed a few times. The V gene is TRBV29-1, the J gene TRBJ2-4; no firm D call. The CDR3 consists of 13 residues. V was cut by 1 base and J by 5 bases, with 9 bases left in between. Per the germline V gene, CDR1 is SQVTM and CDR2 is ANQGSEA. The CDR3 DNA reads TGCAGCGTTGAAGGGCAGGACGAAAACATTCAGTACTTC. This sequence encodes CSVEGQDENIQYF. The full variable domain, rest sourced from reference TRBV29-1 and TRBJ2-4, is SAVISQKPSRDICQRGTSLTIQCQVDSQVTMMFWYRQQPGQSLTLIATANQGSEATYESGFVIDKFPISRPNLTFSTLTVSNMSPEDSSIYLCSVEGQDENIQYFGAGTRLSVL.

The chain links TRBV2 to TRBJ2-3; a possible D gene is TRBD2 (5 bases). The V gene's germline CDR1 is SNHLY and CDR2 FYNNEI. This CDR3 has 14 amino acids. V was pared by 6 bases and J by 5 bases, with 15 bases between. This CDR3 reads CASSAGSVRDTQYF. The CDR3 region has the DNA TGTGCCAGCAGCGCGGGTAGCGTGAGAGATACGCAGTATTTT.

The chain is built from TRBV6-2 or TRBV6-3 and TRBJ1-1; D remains unclear. This CDR3 is built from 15 residues. The germline V gene encodes CDR1 MNHEY and CDR2 SVGEGT. V dropped 0 bases and J dropped 6 bases, with 14 bases sitting between them. The DNA for the CDR3 is TGTGCCAGCAGTTACTCGTTCAACAACCGAGCTGAAGCTTTCTTT. Translated: CASSYSFNNRAEAFF.

V and J are TRBV3-1 and TRBJ2-1; D might be TRBD2 (6 bases). Trimming took off 1 base at V and 7 bases at J, with 11 bases between the two ends. Germline V gene lookup returns CDR1 LGHDT and CDR2 YNNKEL (reference sequence). The CDR3 has 14 amino acids. CDR3 nucleotide sequence: TGTGCCAGCAGCCAAGGTCCGCTAGCGAATGAGCAGTTCTTC. It is translated as CASSQGPLANEQFF.

In this sample, this clonotype turned up a few times. This rearrangement joins TRBV12-3 or TRBV12-4 to TRBJ2-1; 7 nucleotides match TRBD1. The CDR3 is 17 amino acids. J lost 2 bases, V lost 5 bases, and 12 bases had no gene match. CDR3: CASSPTPTGTPYNEQFF. The DNA for the CDR3 is TGTGCCAGCAGTCCCACGCCGACAGGGACGCCCTACAATGAGCAGTTCTTC.

This clonotype was picked up a small number of times. CDR3 DNA: TGTGCCAGCAGCTTTTGGGTCCGGATGGTAGACCAGTACTTC. Its protein is CASSFWVRMVDQYF. J is TRBJ2-5 and V is TRBV5-6; D is ambiguous. Germline assignment: CDR1 SGHDT and CDR2 YYEEEE. The CDR3 consists of 14 residues. V lost 2 bases, J lost 10 bases, and 18 bases lay in between.

This chain uses TRBV7-9 with TRBJ2-1; 8 bases line up with TRBD1. V gave up 5 bases and J gave up 6 bases; unmatched junction bases: 6. The germline V gene encodes CDR1 SEHNR and CDR2 FQNEAQ (reference sequence). The CDR3 runs to 14 residues. The CDR3 coding sequence is TGTGCCAGCAGCCCAGAGGACAGGGTCAATGAGCAGTTCTTC. Protein sequence: CASSPEDRVNEQFF.

The V and J genes are TRBV29-1 and TRBJ2-3; D is ambiguous. This CDR3 is 12 amino acids long. The V end lost 5 bases, the J end lost 3 bases, and 9 bases lay between the germline ends. The germline CDR1 and CDR2 sequences are SQVTM and ANQGSEA. The CDR3 loop reads CSVTPETDTQYF. CDR3 nucleotides: TGCAGCGTTACACCTGAAACAGATACGCAGTATTTT.

This chain links TRBV12-3 or TRBV12-4 with TRBJ2-1; the D gene is possibly TRBD2 (6 bases). V was clipped by 5 bases and J by 10 bases, with 12 bases between them. The CDR3 sequence is 12 residues long. CDR3 DNA: TGTGCCAGCAGTAGAGGGGAGGAGGAGCAGTTCTTC. Translation: CASSRGEEEQFF.